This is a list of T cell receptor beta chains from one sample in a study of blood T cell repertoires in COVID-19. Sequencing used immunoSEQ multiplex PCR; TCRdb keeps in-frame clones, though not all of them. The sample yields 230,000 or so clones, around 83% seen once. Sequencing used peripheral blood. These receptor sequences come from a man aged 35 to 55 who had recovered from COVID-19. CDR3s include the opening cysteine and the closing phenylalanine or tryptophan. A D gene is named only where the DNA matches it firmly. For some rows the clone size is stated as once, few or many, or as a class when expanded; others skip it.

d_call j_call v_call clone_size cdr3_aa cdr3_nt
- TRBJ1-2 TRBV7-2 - CASSFGGANYGYTF TGTGCCAGCAGCTTTGGTGGGGCGAACTATGGCTACACCTTC
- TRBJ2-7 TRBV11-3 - CASSLGGEWSEEQYF TGTGCCAGCAGCTTAGGCGGGGAATGGTCGGAAGAGCAGTACTTC
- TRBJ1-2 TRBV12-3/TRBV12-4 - CASSFVNYGYTF TGTGCCAGCAGTTTCGTTAACTATGGCTACACCTTC
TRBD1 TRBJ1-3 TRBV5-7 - CASSLAHRGRILPGNTIYF TGTGCCAGCAGCTTGGCGCACAGGGGGCGAATACTCCCTGGAAACACCATATATTTT
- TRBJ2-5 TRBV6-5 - CASSSPGQETQYF TGTGCCAGCAGCTCCCCGGGGCAAGAGACCCAGTACTTC
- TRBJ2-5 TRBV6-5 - CASSYPGRETQYF TGTGCCAGCAGTTACCCCGGTCGGGAGACCCAGTACTTC
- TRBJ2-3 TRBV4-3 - CASSQDFGGAYTQYF TGCGCCAGCAGCCAAGATTTTGGGGGGGCCTATACGCAGTATTTT
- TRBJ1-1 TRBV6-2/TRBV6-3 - CASSTNQRGSTEAFF TGTGCCAGCAGTACAAATCAACGGGGGAGCACTGAAGCTTTCTTT
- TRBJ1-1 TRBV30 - CAWSGLSAMNTEAFF TGTGCCTGGAGTGGTTTATCCGCTATGAACACTGAAGCTTTCTTT
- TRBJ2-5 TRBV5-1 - CASSFARVRETQYF TGCGCCAGCAGCTTTGCCAGGGTACGGGAGACCCAGTACTTC
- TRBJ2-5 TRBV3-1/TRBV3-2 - CASSQGSGSGETQYF TGTGCCAGCAGCCAAGGATCAGGGTCTGGAGAGACCCAGTACTTC
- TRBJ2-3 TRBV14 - CASSQDLYTDTQYF TGTGCCAGCAGCCAAGACCTATACACAGATACGCAGTATTTT
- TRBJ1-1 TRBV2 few CASSVRSFTEAFF TGTGCCAGCAGTGTAAGGAGTTTCACTGAAGCTTTCTTT
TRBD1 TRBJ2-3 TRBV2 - CASRGQFTDTQYF TGTGCCAGCAGGGGACAGTTCACAGATACGCAGTATTTT
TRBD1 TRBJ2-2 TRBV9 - CASSARTGPGELFF TGTGCCAGCAGCGCCAGGACAGGGCCCGGGGAGCTGTTTTTT
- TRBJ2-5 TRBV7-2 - CASSALGASSSETQYF TGTGCCAGCAGCGCCCTGGGAGCTAGTTCCAGTGAGACCCAGTACTTC
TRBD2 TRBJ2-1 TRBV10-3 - CAIRTSGGERGEQFF TGTGCCATCAGAACTAGCGGGGGGGAGAGGGGCGAGCAGTTCTTC
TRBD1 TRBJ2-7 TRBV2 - CASSRDRGLGEQYF TGTGCCAGCAGTAGGGACAGGGGACTCGGCGAGCAGTACTTC
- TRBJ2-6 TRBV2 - CASKGQLDSGANVLTF TGTGCCAGCAAAGGACAGTTAGACTCTGGGGCCAACGTCCTGACTTTC
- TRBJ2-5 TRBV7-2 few CASSLGLGKTQYF TGTGCCAGCAGCTTAGGTCTAGGAAAGACCCAGTACTTC
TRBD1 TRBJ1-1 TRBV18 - CASSPSGQIATEAFF TGTGCCAGCTCACCATCGGGACAGATTGCGACTGAAGCTTTCTTT
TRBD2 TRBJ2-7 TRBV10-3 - CAISPGLGGSYEQYF TGTGCCATCAGTCCGGGACTAGGGGGCTCCTACGAGCAGTACTTC
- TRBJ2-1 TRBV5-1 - CASSEPGTRYNEQFF TGCGCCAGCAGCGAACCCGGGACTCGATACAATGAGCAGTTCTTC
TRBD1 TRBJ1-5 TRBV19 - CASSILGTGGRQPQHF TGTGCCAGTAGTATTCTGGGGACAGGGGGCCGTCAGCCCCAGCATTTT
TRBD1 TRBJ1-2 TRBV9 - CASKGGTGFYGYTF TGTGCCAGCAAGGGGGGGACAGGGTTCTATGGCTACACCTTC
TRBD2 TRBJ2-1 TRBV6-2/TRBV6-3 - CASSLGTSGRGFF TGTGCCAGCAGCCTTGGGACTAGCGGGAGGGGGTTCTTC
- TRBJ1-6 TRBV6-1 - CASSEVSGTSYSPLHF TGTGCCAGCAGTGAAGTGTCCGGGACAAGTTATTCACCCCTCCACTTT
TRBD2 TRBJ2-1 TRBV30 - CAWSPDLAGADEQFF TGTGCCTGGAGTCCCGATCTAGCGGGAGCTGATGAGCAGTTCTTC
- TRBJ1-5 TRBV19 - CASSTQHGNQPQHF TGTGCCAGTAGTACCCAACACGGCAATCAGCCCCAGCATTTT
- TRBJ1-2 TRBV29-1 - CSVAGDRRFYGYTF TGCAGCGTTGCTGGCGACAGGCGGTTCTATGGCTACACCTTC
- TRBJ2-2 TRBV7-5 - CARSLDGQGTTGELFF TGTGCCAGAAGCTTAGACGGACAGGGGACCACCGGGGAGCTGTTTTTT
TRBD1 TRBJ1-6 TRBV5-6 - CASSTDRVAYNSPLHF TGTGCCAGCAGCACCGACAGGGTGGCCTATAATTCACCCCTCCACTTT
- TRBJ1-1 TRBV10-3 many CAISESIGRATEAFF TGTGCCATCAGTGAGTCGATTGGCAGGGCCACTGAAGCTTTCTTT